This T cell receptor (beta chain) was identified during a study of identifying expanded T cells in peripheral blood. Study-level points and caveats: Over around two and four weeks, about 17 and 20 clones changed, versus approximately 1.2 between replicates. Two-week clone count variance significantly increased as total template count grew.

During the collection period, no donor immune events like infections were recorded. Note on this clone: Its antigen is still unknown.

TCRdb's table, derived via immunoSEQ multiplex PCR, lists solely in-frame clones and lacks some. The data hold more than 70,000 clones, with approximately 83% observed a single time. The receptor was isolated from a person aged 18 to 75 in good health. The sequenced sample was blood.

The CDR3 DNA is TGCGCCAGCAGCGTGAGCGGGGGTGCTAATACGCAGTATTTT. Translating it yields CASSVSGGANTQYF. J is TRBJ2-3 and V is TRBV5-1; 8 nucleotides line up with TRBD2. This CDR3 is built from 14 residues. The germline V gene has CDR1 SGHRS and CDR2 YFSETQ. The ends lost 4 bases at V and 7 bases at J; junction bases unmatched: 8.